The next 3 T cell receptor beta chains were all read from a single sample in a study of preoperative IRX-2 immunotherapy in early breast cancer. Profiled with immunoSEQ multiplex PCR; TCRdb holds only in-frame clones, not every one. The sample carries approximately 28,000 clones, approximately 77% recorded once. As to treatment: preoperative locoregional IRX-2 cytokine immunotherapy. The material sequenced was lymph node tissue, taken after IRX-2 immunotherapy. These receptors were taken from a human donor with breast cancer.

V gene TRBV19 combines with J gene TRBJ1-2; no definite D call. V dropped 3 bases and J dropped 8 bases, with 10 bases sitting between them. The length of the CDR3 is 12 residues. Germline CDR1 reads LNHDA; CDR2 reads SQIVND (reference sequence). CDR3 sequence reads: CASSMRQNGYTF. CDR3 nucleotide sequence: TGTGCCAGTAGTATGCGGCAGAACGGCTACACCTTC.

The V call is TRBV7-1, the J call TRBJ1-3; no clear D. TRBV7-1 has ORF status, its function being uncertain. CDR3 length: 16 amino acids. Trimming took 4 bases from V and 2 from J, leaving 15 bases between them. CDR3 residues: CASSLESGPPGNTIYF. In DNA, the CDR3 is TGTGCCAGCAGCTTAGAAAGTGGCCCTCCTGGAAACACCATATATTTT.

J is TRBJ2-1 and V is TRBV18; the D gene is possibly TRBD2 (5 bases). CDR1 is KGHSH, CDR2 LQKENI, per germline. V lost 5 bases and J 4 bases, leaving 15 bases between the germline ends. CDR3 length: 15 amino acids. CDR3 sequence (DNA): TGTGCCAGCTCATCCCTAGCTTGGCCTTACAATGAGCAGTTCTTC. Translated, it gives CASSSLAWPYNEQFF.